These 12 T cell receptor beta chains came from one sample sequenced in a study of tissue T cells after allogeneic stem cell transplantation. Specified time point: mouse harvest day 14 after allogeneic transplant. Each mouse received 10^7 T-cell-depleted marrow cells plus 10^6 splenic CD5+ T cells by tail vein. Sequencing used immunoSEQ multiplex PCR; TCRdb keeps in-frame clones, though not all of them. The sample shows about 7,700 clones, 35% to 40% of them seen only once. Input material: skin. The receptors here all came from a female BALB/c mouse given C57BL/6 T cells with graft-versus-host disease after an allogeneic hematopoietic cell transplant.

Concerning this clone itself: Mouse names are used for the genes. The CDR3 goes on 1 residue after the read ends, and that part is filled in from the germline J gene. J is TRBJ2-2 and V is TRBV29; D uncertain. This CDR3 has 12 amino acids. V lost 4 bases and J 5 bases, leaving 5 bases between the germline ends. Germline CDR1 is MSHET and CDR2 is SYDVDS. This CDR3 is CASSSLTGQLYF. Incomplete CDR3 DNA: TGTGCTAGCAGTTCCCTTACCGGGCAGCTCTAC.

This clone is categorized as medium-sized (0.01 to 0.1%). Mouse gene names apply. Read data end 1 residue before the CDR3 end; the end is taken from the germline J gene. Other DNA sequences in this specimen translate into the identical CDR3. The chain recombines TRBV5 with TRBJ2-5; possibly TRBD1 for D (6 bases). The CDR3 has 14 amino acids. V gave up 0 bases and J gave up 6 bases, with 10 bases separating them. In germline, CDR1 is LGHNA, CDR2 YNLKQL (reference sequence). The DNA read from the CDR3 is TGTGCCAGCAGCCAAGACAGGGGTCGGGACACCCAGTAC. The encoded protein is CASSQDRGRDTQY. The complete CDR3 protein is CASSQDRGRDTQYF.

This clone was seen a single time. Gene labels here are mouse ones. The read halts 1 residue ahead of the CDR3 end, with the missing end drawn from the germline J gene. The genes are TRBV13-2 and TRBJ2-2, with 11 positions matching TRBD2. V shed 1 base, J shed 4 bases, and the junction held 6 bases outside the gene matches. The V gene's germline CDR1 is NNHNN and CDR2 SYGAGS (reference sequence). The CDR3 totals 17 residues. CDR3 region: CASGDPGTGGGTGQLYF. Incomplete CDR3 DNA: TGTGCCAGCGGTGATCCCGGGACTGGGGGAGGCACCGGGCAGCTCTAC.

About this clone: The gene names given are mouse names. The CDR3 here is CASSLQGAGEQYF. Incomplete CDR3 DNA: TGTGCCAGCAGTCTGCAGGGGGCAGGGGAACAGTAC. This chain joins TRBV26 and TRBJ2-7, with 8 bases aligning to TRBD1. The read is 1 residue too short to cover the CDR3 end, so that end is filled in from the germline J gene. J lost 7 bases, V lost 2 bases, and 4 bases had no gene match. Germline V gives CDR1 KGHPV, CDR2 FQNQEV (reference sequence). The CDR3 totals 13 residues.

This clone was seen a handful of times. Gene names follow the mouse nomenclature. Coverage ceases 1 residue before the CDR3 finishes, and the germline J gene fills in the end. The chain employs TRBV26 and TRBJ1-4; the D gene is possibly TRBD1 (5 bases). The CDR3 is made up of 13 amino acids. Trimming cost V 5 bases and J 3 bases, with 7 bases left between them. The germline gives CDR1 KGHPV, CDR2 FQNQEV (reference sequence). The covered CDR3 bases are TGTGCCAGCAGTGGGGGGACCAACGAAAGATTATTT. Translation gives CASSGGTNERLF. The full CDR3 protein reads CASSGGTNERLFF.

With respect to this clone: Gene names follow the mouse nomenclature. The CDR3 is cut off 1 residue early in the read; its end comes from the germline J gene. This chain uses TRBV26 with TRBJ1-5; the match to TRBD1 covers 10 bases. CDR3 size: 15 residues. Germline-derived CDR1 and CDR2 are KGHPV and FQNQEV (reference sequence). Unmatched junction bases numbered 5, after V lost 2 bases and J lost 7 bases. CDR3 DNA, as far as it was read: TGTGCCAGCAGTCTGGACAGGGGGCGAGGGCAGGCTCCGCTT. Its translation: CASSLDRGRGQAPL. The entire CDR3 sequence reads CASSLDRGRGQAPLF.

A remark on this clone: Gene names refer to mouse genes. Coverage ceases 1 residue before the CDR3 finishes, and the germline J gene fills in the end. The chain combines TRBV26 with TRBJ1-1; 7 bases map to TRBD1. This CDR3 is 13 amino acids long. After removal of 3 bases from V and 4 bases from J, the junction contained 2 bases not matched to a gene. Germline V gene sequence: CDR1 KGHPV, CDR2 FQNQEV (reference sequence). CDR3 DNA (partial): TGTGCCAGCAGTCTAAGACAGGGCACAGAAGTCTTC. Translation: CASSLRQGTEVF. The CDR3, in full, reads CASSLRQGTEVFF.

A word on this clone: Gene names denote mouse genes. The read finishes 1 residue shy of the CDR3 end, and the germline J gene is used to complete it. The rearrangement joins TRBV26 to TRBJ1-6, with D unclear. TRBJ1-6 is treated as an ORF (open reading frame) with a function not yet certain. V was clipped by 3 bases and J by 0 bases, with 6 bases between them. The CDR3 consists of 15 residues. Germline CDR1 reads KGHPV; CDR2 reads FQNQEV (reference sequence). The CDR3 region is CASSLGNSYNSPLYF. The CDR3 bases that were read are TGTGCCAGCAGTCTTGGGAATTCCTATAATTCGCCCCTCTAC.

This clone was counted a few times. The genes and germline here are from mouse. The sequenced fragment ends 1 residue before the CDR3 boundary, so the rest is inferred from the germline J gene. Other DNA sequences in the same sample also yield this CDR3. The chain is built from TRBV26 and TRBJ1-3; unclear D gene. The germline CDR1 and CDR2 sequences are KGHPV and FQNQEV (reference sequence). Trimming pared 3 bases from V and 0 bases from J, leaving 6 bases between. The CDR3 totals 14 residues. The CDR3 region is CASSLGDSGNTLYF. The sequenced CDR3 bases are TGTGCCAGCAGTCTCGGGGATTCTGGAAATACGCTCTAT.

On this clone itself: The genes are named according to mouse. The sequenced fragment ends 1 residue before the CDR3 boundary, so the rest is inferred from the germline J gene. The genes are TRBV1 and TRBJ2-4, with 9 bases that match TRBD2. Trimming removed 0 bases from V and 5 bases from J; junction bases left unmatched: 3. The CDR3 extends over 15 amino acids. Germline lookup yields CDR1 NSQYPW and CDR2 LRSPGD (reference sequence). CDR3 in amino acids: CTCSADWGGRNTLYF. Partial CDR3 DNA: TGCACCTGCAGTGCAGACTGGGGGGGAAGAAACACCTTGTAC.

A note on this clone: Gene names denote mouse genes. Read sequence stops 1 residue before the CDR3 end, and the germline J gene provides the missing end. The chain joins TRBV26 to TRBJ1-2, with 11 bases aligning to TRBD1. CDR3 size: 15 residues. J lost 4 bases, V lost 7 bases, and 8 bases had no gene match. CDR1 is KGHPV, CDR2 FQNQEV, per germline (reference sequence). CDR3 sequence: CASKRTGGAGSDYTF. Partial CDR3 DNA: TGTGCCAGCAAGAGGACAGGGGGCGCAGGCTCCGACTACACC.

This clone was counted between two and nine times. Genes here carry mouse names. Coverage ceases 1 residue before the CDR3 finishes, and the germline J gene fills in the end. The chain is built from TRBV26 and TRBJ1-1; TRBD1 matches 10 bases. J gave up 3 bases and V 4 bases, and 2 bases lay outside the gene matches. The germline V gene has CDR1 KGHPV and CDR2 FQNQEV (reference sequence). There are 14 residues in the CDR3. The CDR3 bases that were read are TGTGCCAGCAGTCGACAGGGGGCTGACACAGAAGTCTTC. This codes for CASSRQGADTEVF. The complete CDR3 reads CASSRQGADTEVFF.